This passage covers 19 T cell receptor beta chains from one sample sequenced in a study of cytomegalovirus exposure and HLA in healthy donors. In the PCR, 60 Vbeta and 13 Jbeta primers were used. Sequenced by immunoSEQ multiplex PCR; TCRdb stores in-frame clones only, minus some. This sample has 100,000 to 150,000 clones, with 80% found just once. Material: PBMCs. The receptors originated from a woman aged 40 to 49 in good health and CMV-seronegative.

V is TRBV6-5 and J is TRBJ2-6; D gene ambiguous. Germline V gives CDR1 MNHEY, CDR2 SVGAGI. The CDR3 runs to 15 residues. V dropped 1 base and J dropped 2 bases, with 6 bases sitting between them. The CDR3 sequence: CASSYFLAGANVLTF. The CDR3 DNA sequence: TGTGCCAGCAGTTACTTCCTCGCTGGGGCCAACGTCCTGACTTTC.

The chain carries TRBV5-4 and TRBJ2-7, with no clear D. In germline, CDR1 is SGHNT, CDR2 YYREEE (reference sequence). This CDR3 has 14 residues. V dropped 4 bases and J dropped 3 bases, with 14 bases sitting between them. DNA for the CDR3: TGTGCCAGCAGCGACGTGCAGCGTGACTACGAGCAGTACTTC. This gives the protein CASSDVQRDYEQYF. Drawing the rest from reference TRBV5-4 and TRBJ2-7, the complete variable domain is ETGVTQSPTHLIKTRGQQVTLRCSSQSGHNTVSWYQQALGQGPQFIFQYYREEENGRGNFPPRFSGLQFPNYSSELNVNALELDDSALYLCASSDVQRDYEQYFGPGTRLTVT.

The gene calls are TRBV27 and TRBJ1-6; 8 bases are a match to TRBD1. Germline loops: CDR1 MNHEY, CDR2 SMNVEV (reference sequence). Germline trimming cut 5 bases from V and 6 bases from J; bases unmatched to any gene: 9. This CDR3 is built from 16 residues. The CDR3 protein is CASSQRTGHPNSPLHF. In nucleotides, the CDR3 is TGTGCCAGCAGTCAACGGACAGGGCACCCTAATTCACCCCTCCACTTT.

The V call is TRBV15, the J call TRBJ1-5; maybe TRBD1 (6 bases). The CDR3 covers 14 residues. Trimming shortened V by 1 base and J by 6 bases, and 10 bases separated the two germline ends. Germline V lookup: CDR1 LNHNV, CDR2 YYDKDF (reference sequence). In nucleotides, the CDR3 is TGTGCCACCAGCAGAGGGGCAGGGGCTCAGCCCCAGCATTTT. Translated, it gives CATSRGAGAQPQHF.

To note about this clone: Other DNA sequences of this sample code for an identical CDR3. J is TRBJ1-2 and V is TRBV5-1; 7 bases map to TRBD1. V shed 0 bases and J 6 bases; nucleotides not matched to a gene: 2. CDR1 is SGHRS, CDR2 YFSETQ, per germline. The CDR3 runs 13 residues. CDR3 DNA: TGCGCCAGCAGCTTGGGACAGGGCGATGGCTACACCTTC. Protein product: CASSLGQGDGYTF. Using reference TRBV5-1 and TRBJ1-2 for the parts outside the CDR3, the full variable domain is KAGVTQTPRYLIKTRGQQVTLSCSPISGHRSVSWYQQTPGQGLQFLFEYFSETQRNKGNFPGRFSGRQFSNSRSEMNVSTLELGDSALYLCASSLGQGDGYTFGSGTRLTVV.

The chain is built from TRBV7-9 and TRBJ2-1; tentatively, D is TRBD2 (5 bases). This CDR3 comprises 14 residues. The V gene lost 2 bases and the J gene lost 5 bases, with 10 bases spanning the gap. CDR1 is SEHNR, CDR2 FQNEAQ, per germline (reference sequence). The CDR3 spells CASSLWESDNEQFF. CDR3 in DNA: TGTGCCAGCAGCTTATGGGAGTCCGACAATGAGCAGTTCTTC.

V is TRBV12-5 and J is TRBJ1-6; a possible D gene is TRBD1 (5 bases). The germline CDR1 and CDR2 sequences are LGHNT and FRNRAP. V was cut by 1 base and J by 5 bases, with 9 bases left in between. The CDR3 loop spans 15 amino acids. The CDR3 protein is CASGLGTLNNSPLHF. The CDR3 DNA follows: TGTGCTAGTGGTTTGGGGACACTCAATAATTCACCCCTCCACTTT.

The rearrangement links TRBV10-2 to TRBJ2-3, with TRBD2 matching over 8 bases. CDR1 WSHSY and CDR2 SAAADI come from the germline V gene. CDR3 length equals 14 residues. Losses at the gene ends were 6 bases for V and 0 bases for J; bases not matched to a gene: 2. This CDR3 reads CASRERGSTDTQYF. CDR3 nucleotide sequence: TGCGCCAGCAGGGAGCGGGGGAGCACAGATACGCAGTATTTT.

The chain has TRBV4-3 and TRBJ2-1; TRBD1 is a possible D gene (6 bases). The V and J ends lost 1 base and 9 bases respectively, with 10 bases between them. The CDR3 runs 13 residues. Germline CDR1 and CDR2: LGHNA and YSLEER. This chain's CDR3 is CASSQATGVEQFF. The CDR3 coding sequence is TGCGCCAGCAGCCAAGCGACAGGAGTTGAGCAGTTCTTC.

The chain joins TRBV5-6 to TRBJ2-1, with a weak D call TRBD2 (5 bases). Germline CDR1 reads SGHDT; CDR2 reads YYEEEE. Deletions cut 3 bases from V and 7 bases from J, with 8 bases between. The CDR3 runs 12 residues. CDR3 residues: CASSWTGNEQFF. CDR3 bases: TGTGCCAGCAGCTGGACGGGGAATGAGCAGTTCTTC.

The chain is built from TRBV6-1 and TRBJ1-6, with a weak D call TRBD1 (5 bases). This CDR3 has 15 amino acids. CDR1 is MNHNS, CDR2 SASEGT, per germline. V was pared by 4 bases and J by 10 bases, with 17 bases between. The CDR3 DNA reads TGTGCCAGCAGTGTGGTCACAGGAGAAGGGTCACCCCTCCACTTT. Translation gives CASSVVTGEGSPLHF.

The rearrangement uses TRBV7-9 and TRBJ1-4, with 7 bases that match TRBD1. CDR1 and CDR2 (germline): SEHNR, FQNEAQ (reference sequence). The CDR3 runs 18 residues. V gave up 5 bases and J gave up 1 base; unmatched junction bases: 13. Here the CDR3 reads CASSPRGAGGQTNEKLFF. The CDR3 DNA reads as TGTGCCAGCAGCCCACGGGGAGCAGGGGGGCAAACTAATGAAAAACTGTTTTTT. The whole variable domain, remainder taken from reference TRBV7-9 and TRBJ1-4, is DTGVSQNPRHKITKRGQNVTFRCDPISEHNRLYWYRQTLGQGPEFLTYFQNEAQLEKSRLLSDRFSAERPKGSFSTLEIQRTEQGDSAMYLCASSPRGAGGQTNEKLFFGSGTQLSVL.

The chain uses TRBV10-3 and TRBJ1-2; D uncertain. The CDR3 has 13 residues. V was trimmed by 4 bases and J by 6 bases, leaving 12 bases between them. Germline-derived CDR1 and CDR2 are ENHRY and SYGVKD. CDR3 DNA sequence: TGTGCCATCAGTGCAAATCTCCAGGATGGCTACACCTTC. Encoded protein: CAISANLQDGYTF.

This rearrangement joins TRBV6-1 to TRBJ2-3; no reliable D call. Deletions cut 0 bases from V and 2 bases from J, with 12 bases between. Germline V gene lookup returns CDR1 MNHNS and CDR2 SASEGT. CDR3 length equals 16 residues. In DNA form, the CDR3 reads TGTGCCAGCAGTGAAGCCAGCCGGGTTCACACAGATACGCAGTATTTT. This sequence encodes CASSEASRVHTDTQYF.

The V gene is TRBV12-5, the J gene TRBJ2-2; D is undetermined. This CDR3 is 14 amino acids long. With 6 bases removed from V and 4 bases from J, the gap between germline ends came to 12 bases. Germline CDR1 and CDR2: LGHNT and FRNRAP. For the CDR3, the DNA is TGTGCTAGTGGACCCTTGTGGGCCACCGGGGAGCTGTTTTTT. It yields the protein CASGPLWATGELFF.

Only a few counts were recorded for this clone. The chain links TRBV2 to TRBJ1-1, with 7 bases that match TRBD1. This CDR3 is 15 amino acids long. Germline trimming cut 4 bases from V and 0 bases from J; bases unmatched to any gene: 5. The germline gives CDR1 SNHLY, CDR2 FYNNEI. Here the CDR3 DNA reads TGTGCCAGCAGTGTGTCGGACAGGATGAACACTGAAGCTTTCTTT. Translating it yields CASSVSDRMNTEAFF.

This clone appeared a single time. The rearrangement joins TRBV19 to TRBJ2-2; TRBD2 matches 10 bases. The V gene end was trimmed by 1 base and the J gene end by 6 bases; junction bases not matched to a gene: 2. The CDR3 is made up of 15 amino acids. The germline V gene has CDR1 LNHDA and CDR2 SQIVND (reference sequence). CDR3 in amino acids: CASSIGSGRAGELFF. CDR3 in DNA: TGTGCCAGTAGTATAGGGAGCGGGAGGGCCGGGGAGCTGTTTTTT.

This chain connects TRBV6-5 to TRBJ2-7, with D tentatively TRBD1 (5 bases). The V end lost 6 bases, the J end lost 3 bases, and 18 bases lay between the germline ends. The CDR3 contains 15 residues. The V gene's germline CDR1 is MNHEY and CDR2 SVGAGI. CDR3 sequence: CASSVAPDTYYEQYF. CDR3 bases: TGTGCCAGCAGCGTTGCCCCGGACACTTACTACGAGCAGTACTTC.

The rearrangement uses TRBV18 and TRBJ2-7, with D perhaps matching TRBD1 (5 bases). Germline lookup yields CDR1 KGHSH and CDR2 LQKENI. V was shortened by 0 bases and J by 7 bases, with 10 bases between the two germline ends. The CDR3 runs 13 residues. CDR3 sequence: CASSPPGQEEQYF. The CDR3 DNA reads TGTGCCAGCTCACCACCGGGGCAAGAGGAGCAGTACTTC.